This entry features one TCR beta chain sequence. Its antigen is not known. This entry is derived from a study of graft-versus-host responses after intestinal transplantation. Background on the study: Multivisceral, liver-intestinal, or isolated intestinal transplants were performed in recipients. Study findings and constraints: Patients with graft-donor T cell macrochimerism had high graft-versus-host to host-versus-graft clonal ratios in allografts. Among recipient marrow samples, GvH clones were found; some appeared first in ileum or blood.

Clones were sequenced by immunoSEQ multiplex PCR, and TCRdb holds only the in-frame ones, with some missing. The table records about 130,000 clones, approximately 94% of them present only once. In germline, CDR1 is SNHLY, CDR2 FYNNEI. The CDR3 consists of 16 residues. The ends lost 5 bases at V and 3 bases at J; junction bases unmatched: 10. The rearrangement uses TRBV2 and TRBJ2-1, with 7 nucleotides matching TRBD1. The TCR comes from a human donor who received an intestinal transplant. The specimen comprised unstimulated CD4+ T cells sorted from spleen or lymph node cells, sampled before intestinal transplant. CDR3 DNA: TGTGCCAGCAGTTATGCCGGGACAGTTATCTACAATGAGCAGTTCTTC. Its translation: CASSYAGTVIYNEQFF.